The 28 T cell receptor beta chains below were found in one sample sequenced in a study of blood T cell repertoires in COVID-19. Profiling relied on immunoSEQ multiplex PCR, and the TCRdb table lists in-frame clones only, not all of them. The data hold 150,000 to 200,000 clones, with roughly 73% observed a single time. Sequencing was done on a sample of peripheral blood. The receptors come from a woman older than 75 with active or convalescent COVID-19.

This chain joins TRBV4-1 and TRBJ2-3; TRBD2 aligns across 11 bases. The CDR3 runs to 14 residues. Germline assignment: CDR1 MGHRA and CDR2 YSYEKL. Unmatched junction bases numbered 4, after V lost 0 bases and J lost 11 bases. The CDR3 DNA reads TGCGCCAGCAGCCAAGATCCTAGCGGGGGGTGGCAGTATTTT. It is translated as CASSQDPSGGWQYF.

This clone appeared a single time. This rearrangement joins TRBV27 to TRBJ2-4; 9 bases fit TRBD1. The length of the CDR3 is 19 residues. CDR1 is MNHEY and CDR2 is SMNVEV in the germline V gene (reference sequence). Trimming at V came to 7 bases and at J to 0 bases, leaving 16 bases not matched to a gene. The CDR3, as DNA: TGTGCCAGCACCTCCCGGGACAGGGTAAACGGTGTAGCCAAAAACATTCAGTACTTC. Amino acid sequence: CASTSRDRVNGVAKNIQYF.

This clone was observed a single time. The sample has other DNA sequences that encode this CDR3 too. The chain is built from TRBV7-9 and TRBJ2-3; 7 nucleotides line up with TRBD2. Germline V CDR1 and CDR2: SEHNR, FQNEAQ (reference sequence). J gave up 1 base and V 1 base, and 2 bases lay outside the gene matches. The CDR3 runs to 15 residues. Here the CDR3 DNA reads TGTGCCAGCAGCTTAGTGAGCGGGGGCACAGATACGCAGTATTTT. Its protein product is CASSLVSGGTDTQYF.

This clone was detected only once. V is TRBV15 and J is TRBJ2-2; TRBD1 might be the D (6 bases). The CDR3 covers 17 residues. Deletions cut 1 base from V and 4 bases from J, with 16 bases between. Germline V gives CDR1 LNHNV, CDR2 YYDKDF (reference sequence). The CDR3 DNA follows: TGTGCCACCAGCAGAGCCAGGGGCCCGGTGGGCACCGGGGAGCTGTTTTTT. Translation: CATSRARGPVGTGELFF.

The chain recombines TRBV28 with TRBJ2-7; TRBD1 agrees at 7 bases. Germline V gives CDR1 MDHEN, CDR2 SYDVKM. This CDR3 contains 14 residues. V shed 5 bases and J 6 bases; nucleotides not matched to a gene: 10. CDR3 sequence: CASSPPTGKGEQYF. The CDR3 DNA sequence: TGTGCCAGCAGTCCACCGACAGGGAAGGGCGAGCAGTACTTC.

This clone was picked up one time. The chain employs TRBV5-4 and TRBJ1-1; D possibly corresponds to TRBD1 (6 bases). The V and J ends lost 5 bases and 3 bases respectively, with 17 bases between them. The length of the CDR3 is 15 residues. Germline CDR1 and CDR2: SGHNT and YYREEE (reference sequence). CDR3 sequence: CASRPTGPWDTEAFF. As DNA, the CDR3 is TGTGCCAGCAGACCAACAGGGCCGTGGGACACTGAAGCTTTCTTT.

The chain carries TRBV3-1 (or the pseudogene TRBV3-2) and TRBJ2-7, with TRBD2 matching over 11 bases. Germline lookup yields CDR1 LGHDT and CDR2 YNNKEL (reference sequence). With V trimmed by 2 bases and J by 7 bases, 4 bases remained unmatched. CDR3 length: 14 amino acids. CDR3 amino acids: CASSQTSGGREQYF. The DNA of the CDR3 is TGTGCCAGCAGCCAAACTAGCGGGGGACGGGAGCAGTACTTC.

There are a few counts of this clone. The V gene is TRBV19, the J gene TRBJ1-5; possible D gene TRBD1, 5 bases. The V end lost 5 bases, the J end lost 1 base, and 15 bases lay between the germline ends. CDR3 size: 16 residues. The germline V gene has CDR1 LNHDA and CDR2 SQIVND (reference sequence). The CDR3 DNA reads TGTGCCAGTAGTCCCCCAGGGAGGGAAAGCAATCAGCCCCAGCATTTT. Residues: CASSPPGRESNQPQHF.

A remark on this clone: The sample contains more than one DNA sequence encoding this CDR3. This chain links TRBV5-1 with TRBJ2-3, with 10 positions matching TRBD1. V lost 4 bases and J lost 4; bases outside the gene matches: 3. This CDR3 is built from 14 residues. CDR1 and CDR2 (germline): SGHRS, YFSETQ. The CDR3 DNA reads TGCGCCAGCAGCCCTGGACAGGGGGCAGATACGCAGTATTTT. Encoded protein: CASSPGQGADTQYF.

The V and J genes are TRBV3-1 (or the pseudogene TRBV3-2) and TRBJ1-5; D call uncertain. From germline, CDR1 is LGHDT and CDR2 YNNKEL (reference sequence). Trimming stripped 5 bases from V and 7 bases from J, with 18 bases between. The CDR3 has 15 amino acids. The chain's CDR3 is CASSDQSWTGQPQHF. The CDR3 DNA is TGTGCCAGCAGCGATCAGAGTTGGACGGGGCAGCCCCAGCATTTT.

The chain recombines TRBV14 with TRBJ1-6; 10 bases are a match to TRBD1. The CDR3 totals 15 residues. Germline CDR1 is SGHDN and CDR2 is FVKESK. V was clipped by 4 bases and J by 7 bases; unmatched bases: 4. This CDR3 reads CASSPTGGYNSPLHF. The CDR3 bases are TGTGCCAGCAGCCCGACAGGGGGCTACAATTCACCCCTCCACTTT.

The table lists this clone with a few counts. CDR3 sequence: CAIHAGNYGYTF. Here the CDR3 DNA reads TGTGCCATCCATGCAGGGAACTATGGCTACACCTTC. The V call is TRBV10-3, the J call TRBJ1-2; D is possibly TRBD1 (5 bases). CDR3 size: 12 residues. Between the trimmed V and J ends, which lost 8 bases and 2 bases, there was a span of 9 bases. Looked up from germline, CDR1 is ENHRY and CDR2 is SYGVKD.

The chain uses TRBV6-2 or TRBV6-3 and TRBJ1-4, with 8 bases that match TRBD1. The CDR3 is 14 amino acids. Germline V gives CDR1 MNHEY, CDR2 SVGEGT. Trimming removed 6 bases from V and 5 bases from J; junction bases left unmatched: 5. For the CDR3, the DNA is TGTGCCAGCAGCTGGGACAGGCGAAATGAAAAACTGTTTTTT. Its translation: CASSWDRRNEKLFF.

The V gene is TRBV9, the J gene TRBJ2-5; a weak D match, TRBD2 (6 bases). Trimming shortened V by 3 bases and J by 0 bases, and 9 bases separated the two germline ends. This CDR3 is 14 amino acids long. Germline-derived CDR1 and CDR2 are SGDLS and YYNGEE. This chain's CDR3 is CASSGGVHQETQYF. Written as DNA, the CDR3 is TGTGCCAGCAGCGGGGGGGTGCACCAAGAGACCCAGTACTTC.

The V gene is TRBV30, the J gene TRBJ1-3; weak D call: TRBD1 (5 bases). Trimming cost V 6 bases and J 4 bases, with 10 bases left between them. CDR1 is GTSNPN, CDR2 SVGIG, per germline (reference sequence). The CDR3 is 12 amino acids. This CDR3 reads CACDRAGNTIYF. CDR3 DNA sequence: TGTGCCTGTGACAGAGCGGGAAACACCATATATTTT.

This clone showed up just once. This sequence joins TRBV27 and TRBJ1-5; 11 bases match TRBD1. CDR3 length: 16 amino acids. V gave up 4 bases and J gave up 5 bases; unmatched junction bases: 7. The germline gives CDR1 MNHEY, CDR2 SMNVEV (reference sequence). CDR3 nucleotides: TGTGCCAGCAGTTCAGGACAGGGGGCTGTATATCAGCCCCAGCATTTT. It is translated as CASSSGQGAVYQPQHF.

This chain joins TRBV7-6 and TRBJ1-1; D might be TRBD1 (5 bases). This CDR3 has 14 amino acids. Trimming stripped 5 bases from V and 11 bases from J, with 21 bases between. Germline V gives CDR1 SGHVS, CDR2 FNYEAQ. The CDR3 DNA reads as TGTGCCAGCAGCCCTGGGGGGGACGCCCTCAAGGCTTTCTTT. It encodes CASSPGGDALKAFF.

J is TRBJ2-7 and V is TRBV10-2; 9 bases agree with TRBD1. CDR1 is WSHSY and CDR2 is SAAADI in the germline V gene. V lost 2 bases to trimming and J lost 3 bases; unmatched junction nucleotides: 2. The CDR3 length is 14 residues. The CDR3 here is CASSEPGQGYEQYF. The CDR3 nucleotides are TGCGCCAGCAGTGAGCCGGGACAGGGCTACGAGCAGTACTTC.

The CDR3 loop is CASTDPGGAARVCTF. The CDR3, as DNA: TGTGCCAGCACTGACCCGGGCGGGGCGGCCCGCGTTTGCACCTTC. The chain couples TRBV7-9 to TRBJ1-2; maybe TRBD1 (5 bases). Germline assignment: CDR1 SEHNR and CDR2 FQNEAQ (reference sequence). V was cut by 7 bases and J by 13 bases, with 28 bases left in between. This CDR3 is 15 amino acids long.

The rearrangement uses TRBV27 and TRBJ2-7; 7 bases are a match to TRBD2. Germline CDR1 reads MNHEY; CDR2 reads SMNVEV (reference sequence). The CDR3 runs to 16 residues. Trimming took 0 bases from V and 3 from J; bases not matched to a gene: 8. Written as DNA, the CDR3 is TGTGCCAGCAGTTTATCATTCCCTAGCGGTCTCTACGAGCAGTACTTC. This translates into CASSLSFPSGLYEQYF.

The genes are TRBV29-1 and TRBJ1-1; D is possibly TRBD1 (6 bases). This CDR3 has 15 amino acids. V lost 8 bases, J lost 10 bases, and 29 bases lay in between. Germline CDR1 is SQVTM and CDR2 is ANQGSEA. DNA of the CDR3: TGCAGCTTCGATCGACTACAGGGAGGGGAAAGGGGAGCTTTCTTT. It yields the protein CSFDRLQGGERGAFF.

The chain uses TRBV6-5 and TRBJ2-3; TRBD1 agrees at 7 bases. The CDR3 extends over 14 amino acids. With V trimmed by 8 bases and J by 4 bases, 9 bases remained unmatched. Germline CDR1 is MNHEY and CDR2 is SVGAGI. As DNA, the CDR3 is TGTGCCAGCGCCGAGGGGGCGCAAGCAGATACGCAGTATTTT. Translating gives CASAEGAQADTQYF.

The V gene is TRBV30, the J gene TRBJ1-3, with no clear D. Germline CDR1 reads GTSNPN; CDR2 reads SVGIG (reference sequence). The CDR3 runs to 13 residues. V was shortened by 8 bases and J by 3 bases, with 14 bases between the two germline ends. The CDR3 nucleotides are TGTGCCCGTCAGGAGGGTTATGGAAACACCATATATTTT. As protein: CARQEGYGNTIYF.

This clone was recorded once. The chain combines TRBV18 with TRBJ1-3; 9 nucleotides line up with TRBD1. Trimming removed 3 bases from V and 3 bases from J; junction bases left unmatched: 9. The CDR3 loop spans 17 amino acids. The germline V gene encodes CDR1 KGHSH and CDR2 LQKENI. DNA of the CDR3: TGTGCCAGCTCACCGAACGCCCGACAGGGGGTTGGAAACACCATATATTTT. Its protein product is CASSPNARQGVGNTIYF.

This sequence joins TRBV5-1 and TRBJ2-1; TRBD2 matches 10 bases. The V gene end was trimmed by 4 bases and the J gene end by 4 bases; junction bases not matched to a gene: 8. Germline V gives CDR1 SGHRS, CDR2 YFSETQ. This CDR3 spans 16 amino acids. The CDR3 sequence: CASSADGLAAYNEQFF. The CDR3 DNA follows: TGCGCCAGCAGCGCCGACGGACTAGCGGCTTACAATGAGCAGTTCTTC.

This chain connects TRBV9 to TRBJ1-2, with D hard to call. The CDR3 extends over 11 amino acids. Trimming removed 6 bases at V and 7 bases at J, with 10 bases between. Germline CDR1 and CDR2: SGDLS and YYNGEE. Here the CDR3 reads CASKSEGGYTF. The CDR3 DNA sequence: TGTGCCAGCAAAAGCGAGGGTGGCTACACCTTC.

This chain uses TRBV7-2 with TRBJ1-1; 9 bases line up with TRBD1. The trim removed 3 bases at V and 0 bases at J, leaving 2 bases unmatched. CDR1 is SGHTA, CDR2 FQGNSA, per germline. The CDR3 consists of 15 residues. This CDR3 reads CASSFTGGMNTEAFF. The CDR3 coding sequence is TGTGCCAGCAGCTTTACAGGGGGCATGAACACTGAAGCTTTCTTT.

This clone occurred once. The CDR3 DNA sequence: TGTGCCAGCAGCCCGACCGGACGGGGAGAAAAACTGTTTTTT. This codes for CASSPTGRGEKLFF. This sequence joins TRBV5-4 and TRBJ1-4, with D hard to call. Germline V CDR1 and CDR2: SGHNT, YYREEE (reference sequence). This CDR3 has 14 amino acids. Trimming left V 4 bases short and J 8 bases short, with 15 bases between.